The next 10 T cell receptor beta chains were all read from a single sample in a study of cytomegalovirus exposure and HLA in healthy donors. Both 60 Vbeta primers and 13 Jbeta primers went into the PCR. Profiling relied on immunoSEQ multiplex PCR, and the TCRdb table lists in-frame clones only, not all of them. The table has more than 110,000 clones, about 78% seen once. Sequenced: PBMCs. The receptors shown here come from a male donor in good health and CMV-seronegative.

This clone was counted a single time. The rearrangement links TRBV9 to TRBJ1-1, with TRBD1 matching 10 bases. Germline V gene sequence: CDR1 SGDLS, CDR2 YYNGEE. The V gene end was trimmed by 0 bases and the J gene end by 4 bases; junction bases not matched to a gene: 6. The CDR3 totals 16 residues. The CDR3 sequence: CASSVGIGQGGTEAFF. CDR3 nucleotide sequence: TGTGCCAGCAGCGTAGGGATAGGACAGGGGGGCACTGAAGCTTTCTTT.

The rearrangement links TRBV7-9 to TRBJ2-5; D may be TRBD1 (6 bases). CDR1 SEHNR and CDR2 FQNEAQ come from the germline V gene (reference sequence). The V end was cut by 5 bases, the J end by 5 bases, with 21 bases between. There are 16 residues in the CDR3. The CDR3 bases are TGTGCCAGCAGCGAGCAAACAGGGTTTTTGTTGGAGACCCAGTACTTC. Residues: CASSEQTGFLLETQYF.

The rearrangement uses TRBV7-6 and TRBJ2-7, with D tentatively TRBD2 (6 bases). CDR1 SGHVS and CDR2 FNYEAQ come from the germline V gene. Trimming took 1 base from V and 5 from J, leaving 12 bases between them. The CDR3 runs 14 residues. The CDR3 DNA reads TGTGCCAGCAGCTTAGTGGTATCTAGCGACGAGCAGTACTTC. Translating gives CASSLVVSSDEQYF.

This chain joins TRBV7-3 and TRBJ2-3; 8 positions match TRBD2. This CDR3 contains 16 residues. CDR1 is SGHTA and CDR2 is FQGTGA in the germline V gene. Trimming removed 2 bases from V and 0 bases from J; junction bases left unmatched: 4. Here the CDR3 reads CASSLVAGPSTDTQYF. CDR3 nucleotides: TGTGCCAGCAGCTTAGTAGCGGGGCCTAGCACAGATACGCAGTATTTT.

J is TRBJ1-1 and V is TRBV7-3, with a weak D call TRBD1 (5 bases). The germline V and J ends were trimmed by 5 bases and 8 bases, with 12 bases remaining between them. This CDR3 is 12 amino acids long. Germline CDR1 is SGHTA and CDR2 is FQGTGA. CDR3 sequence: CASSHYRPEAFF. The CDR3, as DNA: TGTGCCAGCAGCCATTACAGGCCCGAAGCTTTCTTT. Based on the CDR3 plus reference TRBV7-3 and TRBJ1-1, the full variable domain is GAGVSQTPSNKVTEKGKYVELRCDPISGHTALYWYRQSLGQGPEFLIYFQGTGAADDSGLPNDRFFAVRPEGSVSTLKIQRTERGDSAVYLCASSHYRPEAFFGQGTRLTVV.

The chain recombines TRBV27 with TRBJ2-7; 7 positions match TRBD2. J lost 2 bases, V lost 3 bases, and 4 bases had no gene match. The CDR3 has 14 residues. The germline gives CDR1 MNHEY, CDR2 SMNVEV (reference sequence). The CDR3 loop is CASSLGRAAYEQYF. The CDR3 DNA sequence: TGTGCCAGCAGTTTGGGGAGGGCCGCCTACGAGCAGTACTTC.

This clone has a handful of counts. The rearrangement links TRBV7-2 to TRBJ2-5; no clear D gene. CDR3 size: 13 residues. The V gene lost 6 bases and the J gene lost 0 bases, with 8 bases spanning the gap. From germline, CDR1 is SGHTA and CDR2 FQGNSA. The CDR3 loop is CASSLKYQETQYF. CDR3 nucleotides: TGTGCCAGCAGTCTAAAGTACCAAGAGACCCAGTACTTC.

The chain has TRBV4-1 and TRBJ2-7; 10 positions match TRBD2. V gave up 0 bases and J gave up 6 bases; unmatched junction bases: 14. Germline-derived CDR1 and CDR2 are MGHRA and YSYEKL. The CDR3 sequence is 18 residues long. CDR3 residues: CASSQDSGPSGSRGEQYF. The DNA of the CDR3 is TGCGCCAGCAGCCAAGATTCGGGCCCTAGCGGGAGCCGGGGCGAGCAGTACTTC.

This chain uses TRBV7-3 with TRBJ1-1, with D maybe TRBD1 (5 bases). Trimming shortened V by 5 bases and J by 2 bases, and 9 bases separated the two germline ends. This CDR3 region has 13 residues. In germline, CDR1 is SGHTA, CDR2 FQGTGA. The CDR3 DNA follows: TGTGCCAGCAGCCGGGGGTCCAACACTGAAGCTTTCTTT. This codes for CASSRGSNTEAFF.

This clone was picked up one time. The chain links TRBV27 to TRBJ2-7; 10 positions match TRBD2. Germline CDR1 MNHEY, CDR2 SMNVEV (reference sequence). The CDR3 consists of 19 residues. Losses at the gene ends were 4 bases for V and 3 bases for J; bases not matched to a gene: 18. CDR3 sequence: CASSSRPAGGSDLNYEQYF. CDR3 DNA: TGTGCCAGCAGTTCCCGGCCAGCGGGAGGGTCCGACCTAAACTACGAGCAGTACTTC.